The 23 T cell receptor beta chains in this list originate from one sample, sequenced in a study of patients and donors after allogeneic stem cell transplantation. MiXCR was run by TCRdb on the RT-PCR reads, yielding one entry per CDR3 protein. The table includes around 200,000 distinct CDR3 sequences, more than 35% detected once. Sequenced material: blood, either unsorted or a sorted T cell fraction (not recorded which). These TCRs come from a human donor who was either an allogeneic HSCT recipient or a stem cell or donor lymphocyte infusion donor (not recorded which). It is not recorded whose cells these are; they may come from a transplant donor.

V is TRBV6-1 and J is TRBJ1-4; D gene ambiguous. CDR3 length: 13 amino acids. The V end was cut by 2 bases, the J end by 11 bases, with 12 bases between. CDR1 and CDR2 (germline): MNHNS, SASEGT. DNA for the CDR3: TGTGCCAGCAGTGAACGGGCTCAGCGCAAACTGTTTTTT. Its translation: CASSERAQRKLFF.

V gene TRBV30 combines with J gene TRBJ2-5; D not resolved. Deletions cut 2 bases from V and 4 bases from J, with 5 bases between. This CDR3 is 11 amino acids long. Germline-derived CDR1 and CDR2 are GTSNPN and SVGIG (reference sequence). The CDR3 DNA follows: TGTGCCTGGAGTTCACGAGAGACCCAGTACTTC. Translating gives CAWSSRETQYF.

This clonotype has only a few counts. The chain is built from TRBV29-1 and TRBJ2-5; D possibly corresponds to TRBD2 (6 bases). CDR3 length: 12 residues. The germline CDR1 and CDR2 sequences are SQVTM and ANQGSEA. Trimming took off 7 bases at V and 2 bases at J, with 11 bases between the two ends. CDR3 bases: TGCAGCGGGGAGGTTGGGCAAGAGACCCAGTACTTC. Translating it yields CSGEVGQETQYF.

The chain couples TRBV5-1 to TRBJ2-3, with 11 bases matching TRBD2. The CDR3 contains 14 residues. With V trimmed by 2 bases and J by 7 bases, 3 bases remained unmatched. Per germline, CDR1 SGHRS and CDR2 YFSETQ. The CDR3 here is CASSFGTSGNTQYF. In DNA, the CDR3 is TGCGCCAGCAGCTTTGGGACTAGCGGAAATACGCAGTATTTT. The complete variable domain, with remaining parts taken from reference TRBV5-1 and TRBJ2-3, reads KAGVTQTPRYLIKTRGQQVTLSCSPISGHRSVSWYQQTPGQGLQFLFEYFSETQRNKGNFPGRFSGRQFSNSRSEMNVSTLELGDSALYLCASSFGTSGNTQYFGPGTRLTVL.

The rearrangement joins TRBV3-1 to TRBJ2-5; TRBD1 agrees at 8 bases. V shed 4 bases and J 1 base; nucleotides not matched to a gene: 5. Looked up from germline, CDR1 is LGHDT and CDR2 is YNNKEL (reference sequence). The CDR3 is 15 amino acids. The CDR3 protein is CASSPRQGSQETQYF. CDR3 DNA: TGTGCCAGCAGCCCCCGACAGGGGAGCCAAGAGACCCAGTACTTC.

The table lists this clonotype with a count of one. The chain links TRBV4-3 to TRBJ1-3; D is unresolved. The CDR3 has 17 residues. The germline V gene encodes CDR1 LGHNA and CDR2 YSLEER. The ends were cut back, 0 bases at V and 2 bases at J, with 14 bases in the middle. The CDR3 DNA sequence: TGCGCCAGCAGCCAAGAAGGCAGAAGGAGTACTGGAAACACCATATATTTT. Amino acid sequence: CASSQEGRRSTGNTIYF.

CDR3 protein: CASSSSRGSGANVLTF. For the CDR3, the DNA is TGTGCCAGCAGTTCTTCCAGGGGTTCTGGGGCCAACGTCCTGACTTTC. The chain joins TRBV27 to TRBJ2-6; D possibly corresponds to TRBD1 (6 bases). V was cut by 4 bases and J by 1 base, with 11 bases left in between. Per germline, CDR1 MNHEY and CDR2 SMNVEV (reference sequence). The CDR3 extends over 16 amino acids.

This sequence joins TRBV6-2 or TRBV6-3 and TRBJ2-3; perhaps TRBD2 as D (5 bases). The V gene lost 3 bases and the J gene lost 4 bases, with 8 bases spanning the gap. The CDR3 loop spans 13 amino acids. Per the germline V gene, CDR1 is MNHEY and CDR2 is SVGEGT. For the CDR3, the DNA is TGTGCCAGCAGTTATCCCGGGGCAGATACGCAGTATTTT. Protein: CASSYPGADTQYF.

CDR3 residues: CASSLAGNQETQYF. For the CDR3, the DNA is TGCGCCAGCAGCTTAGCGGGAAACCAAGAGACCCAGTACTTC. V usage is TRBV5-1 and J usage is TRBJ2-5; 7 nucleotides line up with TRBD2. The CDR3 loop spans 14 amino acids. V lost 2 bases to trimming and J lost 0 bases; unmatched junction nucleotides: 1. From germline, CDR1 is SGHRS and CDR2 YFSETQ.

The chain is built from TRBV6-2 or TRBV6-3 and TRBJ1-4; D may be TRBD1 (5 bases). The V end lost 6 bases, the J end lost 8 bases, and 16 bases lay between the germline ends. Germline V gene sequence: CDR1 MNHEY, CDR2 SVGEGT. This CDR3 has 14 residues. The CDR3 reads CASSPVGTDEKLFF. The CDR3, as DNA: TGTGCCAGCAGCCCCGTTGGGACGGACGAAAAACTGTTTTTT.

This clonotype was detected only once. The CDR3 bases are TGTGCCAGCAGTCCCGGACAGGGGAATCTCTACGAGCAGTACTTC. Protein: CASSPGQGNLYEQYF. V and J are TRBV21-1 and TRBJ2-7; TRBD1 is taken as the D call from the table, unchecked against the DNA. TRBV21-1 is deemed a pseudogene. The CDR3 sequence is 15 residues long.

This clonotype was seen only a few times. The rearrangement links TRBV12-3 or TRBV12-4 to TRBJ1-5; D is uncertain. Trimming pared 7 bases from V and 2 bases from J, leaving 15 bases between. The CDR3 covers 15 residues. The CDR3 loop reads CASTKQLGGNQPQHF. Here the CDR3 DNA reads TGTGCCAGCACAAAACAGCTTGGGGGCAATCAGCCCCAGCATTTT.

This clonotype has a handful of counts. The chain links TRBV20-1 to TRBJ2-3, with unresolved D. Per the germline V gene, CDR1 is DFQATT and CDR2 is SNEGSKA (reference sequence). Between the trimmed V and J ends, which lost 3 bases and 2 bases, there was a span of 9 bases. CDR3 length: 13 amino acids. Written as DNA, the CDR3 is TGCAGTGCTAGGGACCGATTCACAGATACGCAGTATTTT. Protein product: CSARDRFTDTQYF.

The rearrangement links TRBV5-1 to TRBJ1-1; tentative D call: TRBD1 (5 bases). This CDR3 comprises 15 residues. Germline CDR1 SGHRS, CDR2 YFSETQ. V was clipped by 5 bases and J by 1 base, with 15 bases between them. Written as DNA, the CDR3 is TGCGCCAGCAGTCCTCGACTGGGGGAGAACACTGAAGCTTTCTTT. Translated, it gives CASSPRLGENTEAFF.

This clonotype was detected only a few times. The chain uses TRBV28 and TRBJ1-1, with D possibly matching TRBD1 (6 bases). Germline V CDR1 and CDR2: MDHEN, SYDVKM. V was clipped by 3 bases and J by 3 bases, with 17 bases between them. The CDR3 covers 16 residues. The CDR3 is CASSFVLGRGDTEAFF. In DNA form, the CDR3 reads TGTGCCAGCAGTTTCGTCTTGGGCAGGGGCGACACTGAAGCTTTCTTT. Full variable domain (outside the CDR3, taken from reference TRBV28 and TRBJ1-1): DVKVTQSSRYLVKRTGEKVFLECVQDMDHENMFWYRQDPGLGLRLIYFSYDVKMKEKGDIPEGYSVSREKKERFSLILESASTNQTSMYLCASSFVLGRGDTEAFFGQGTRLTVV.

The chain joins TRBV19 to TRBJ2-3, with D unclear. Trimming shortened V by 5 bases and J by 2 bases, and 11 bases separated the two germline ends. This CDR3 comprises 14 residues. CDR1 is LNHDA, CDR2 SQIVND, per germline (reference sequence). CDR3 DNA sequence: TGTGCCAGTAGTCCAGGAAGGCTCACAGATACGCAGTATTTT. It codes for CASSPGRLTDTQYF.

The V gene is TRBV6-1, the J gene TRBJ1-4; D is unresolved. CDR1 is MNHNS, CDR2 SASEGT, per germline. Trimming cost V 1 base and J 5 bases, with 11 bases left between them. The CDR3 is made up of 15 amino acids. DNA for the CDR3: TGTGCCAGCAGTGAAGGTCTGGCCATCAATGAAAAACTGTTTTTT. This sequence encodes CASSEGLAINEKLFF.

The CDR3 DNA reads TGTGCCAGCAGCTTAGCGTTTGGGCTTAATGAAAAACTGTTTTTT. This gives the protein CASSLAFGLNEKLFF. The gene calls are TRBV7-9 and TRBJ1-4; D gene uncertain. The CDR3 covers 15 residues. The germline CDR1 and CDR2 sequences are SEHNR and FQNEAQ (reference sequence). Trimming removed 0 bases from V and 4 bases from J, with 9 bases in between.

This CDR3 is CASSFTSGVNTGELFF. In DNA, the CDR3 is TGCGCCAGCAGCTTCACTAGCGGGGTTAACACCGGGGAGCTGTTTTTT. The chain couples TRBV5-1 to TRBJ2-2, with TRBD2 identical over 10 bases. The V segment lost 2 bases and the J segment 2 bases; nucleotides outside the gene matches: 3. Germline V gene lookup returns CDR1 SGHRS and CDR2 YFSETQ. The CDR3 is made up of 16 amino acids.

This clonotype is medium-sized by share. The chain has TRBV6-6 and TRBJ1-5; 8 nucleotides agree with TRBD1. The CDR3 is 14 residues long. Germline V lookup: CDR1 MNHNY, CDR2 SVGAGI (reference sequence). V gave up 6 bases and J gave up 7 bases; unmatched junction bases: 8. CDR3 protein: CASSHGQGGQPQHF. The CDR3 region has the DNA TGTGCCAGCAGCCATGGACAGGGAGGACAGCCCCAGCATTTT.

This clonotype occurred a few times. The CDR3 here is CASSLGPADYEQYF. CDR3 bases: TGCGCCAGCAGCTTGGGGCCAGCAGATTACGAGCAGTACTTC. The chain joins TRBV5-1 to TRBJ2-7; D is uncertain. Germline CDR1 and CDR2: SGHRS and YFSETQ. Deletions cut 0 bases from V and 4 bases from J, with 11 bases between. This CDR3 contains 14 residues.

This chain joins TRBV15 and TRBJ2-5, with 10 bases identical to TRBD2. V was pared by 4 bases and J by 5 bases, with 4 bases of the junction left unmatched. CDR1 is LNHNV, CDR2 YYDKDF, per germline (reference sequence). The CDR3 contains 14 residues. CDR3 residues: CATSKAGGLETQYF. Written as DNA, the CDR3 is TGTGCCACCAGCAAAGCGGGGGGGCTGGAGACCCAGTACTTC.

In this sample, this clonotype turned up once. The genes are TRBV5-1 and TRBJ2-7; tentative D call: TRBD1 (5 bases). This CDR3 contains 15 residues. Per the germline V gene, CDR1 is SGHRS and CDR2 is YFSETQ. The V end lost 1 base, the J end lost 0 bases, and 11 bases lay between the germline ends. The CDR3, as DNA: TGCGCCAGCAGCTTGATGCCAGGGATCTCCTACGAGCAGTACTTC. Its protein product is CASSLMPGISYEQYF.